This record concerns one TCR beta chain sequence. The antigen remains unidentified. Clones were read by immunoSEQ multiplex PCR, and TCRdb kept only the in-frame ones, dropping some. Of roughly 100,000 clones in the sample, about 84% are singletons; the top ten hold around 5.8%. Looked up from germline, CDR1 is ENHRY and CDR2 is SYGVKD. The V end was cut by 3 bases, the J end by 2 bases, with 10 bases between. The CDR3 runs 14 residues. This record belongs to a study of OX40 agonist ivuxolimab in advanced cancers. Overall study context: Each dose-escalation patient presented with hepatocellular carcinoma, melanoma, renal cell or head and neck cancer. Study-wide results and caveats: The mean number of expanded clones was higher in CD8+ T cells than in CD4+.

This sample comprised CD4+ or CD8+ T cells sorted from blood, obtained in a trial of the OX40 agonist ivuxolimab. The chain recombines TRBV10-3 with TRBJ2-5; perhaps TRBD2 as D (5 bases). This receptor was taken from an adult with an advanced solid tumor such as melanoma, head and neck, liver or kidney cancer. The DNA of the CDR3 is TGTGCCATCAGTGACCGACTATTGCAAGAGACCCAGTACTTC. Protein product: CAISDRLLQETQYF.